The 17 T cell receptor beta chains reported below all come from one sample, sequenced in a study of shared clonotypes between healthy human individuals. The repertoire was sequenced with immunoSEQ multiplex PCR; TCRdb's copy has only in-frame clones and lacks some. This sample has roughly 500,000 clones, with about 96% found just once. Source material: naive CD4+ T cells sorted from blood. Subset described: CD45RA+ positively selected. These receptors were obtained from a woman aged 25 to 39 in good health.

The genes are TRBV7-8 and TRBJ1-1, with a tentative D call TRBD1 (5 bases). The CDR3 sequence is 12 residues long. The V and J ends lost 1 base and 11 bases respectively, with 11 bases between them. Germline lookup yields CDR1 SGHVS and CDR2 FQNEAQ. CDR3 sequence reads: CASSLDQGMAFF. CDR3 DNA: TGTGCCAGCAGCTTAGACCAGGGTATGGCTTTCTTT.

This chain connects TRBV2 to TRBJ2-1, with D possibly called TRBD1 or TRBD2 (5 bases each). This CDR3 is built from 13 residues. The V end was cut by 8 bases, the J end by 4 bases, with 12 bases between. Per germline, CDR1 SNHLY and CDR2 FYNNEI. The CDR3 protein is CASRGTEYNEQFF. The CDR3 nucleotides are TGTGCCAGCCGAGGGACGGAATACAATGAGCAGTTCTTC.

This clone was detected once. The rearrangement uses TRBV27 and TRBJ1-1; D possibly corresponds to TRBD1 (6 bases). Trimming pared 3 bases from V and 3 bases from J, leaving 17 bases between. This CDR3 has 16 amino acids. CDR1 and CDR2 from the germline V gene are MNHEY and SMNVEV (reference sequence). CDR3: CASSFRQVRMYTEAFF. CDR3 DNA sequence: TGTGCCAGCAGTTTTCGACAGGTCAGGATGTACACTGAAGCTTTCTTT.

V usage is TRBV11-2 and J usage is TRBJ2-5, with no clear D. The closer fit of TRBJ2-7 to the DNA end suggests the J call may be wrong. The CDR3 extends over 11 amino acids. Germline CDR1 SGHAT, CDR2 FQNNGV. The CDR3 reads CASSSLYEQYF. CDR3 nucleotide sequence: TGTGCCAGCAGCTCCCTCTACGAGCAGTACTTC.

V and J are TRBV4-1 and TRBJ2-7, with D possibly matching TRBD2 (6 bases). The germline CDR1 and CDR2 sequences are MGHRA and YSYEKL. Trimming took off 3 bases at V and 7 bases at J, with 16 bases between the two ends. There are 14 residues in the CDR3. The CDR3 region has the DNA TGCGCCAGCAGCCATCCGGGGGTAAGGAGGGAGCAGTACTTC. Translating it yields CASSHPGVRREQYF.

This rearrangement joins TRBV29-1 to TRBJ1-1; D is unclear. The germline gives CDR1 SQVTM, CDR2 ANQGSEA. V shed 7 bases and J shed 1 base, with 4 bases lying between them. The CDR3 sequence is 10 residues long. Here the CDR3 reads CSGANTEAFF. CDR3 coding DNA: TGCAGCGGGGCGAACACTGAAGCTTTCTTT.

The CDR3 reads CASSDRTGFNEQYF. The CDR3 DNA sequence: TGTGCCAGCAGCGACCGGACAGGGTTCAACGAGCAGTACTTC. This chain links TRBV9 with TRBJ2-7; 8 bases align to TRBD1. CDR1 is SGDLS and CDR2 is YYNGEE in the germline V gene. The CDR3 spans 14 residues. The junction had 7 bases not matched to a gene; V was cut back by 3 bases and J by 5 bases.

This chain uses TRBV6-6 with TRBJ1-2; 7 nucleotides agree with TRBD1. V trimming: 7 bases; J trimming: 2 bases; junction bases outside the gene matches: 10. The CDR3 contains 15 residues. The germline V gene has CDR1 MNHNY and CDR2 SVGAGI (reference sequence). The CDR3 nucleotides read TGTGCCAGCAAAAAAGACAGGGCCGGGAACTATGGCTACACCTTC. Its translation: CASKKDRAGNYGYTF.

This chain links TRBV6-1 with TRBJ2-7, with TRBD1 matching 7 bases. From germline, CDR1 is MNHNS and CDR2 SASEGT. The CDR3 consists of 14 residues. V gave up 4 bases and J gave up 5 bases; unmatched junction bases: 8. Written as DNA, the CDR3 is TGTGCCAGCAGTGCAGGACAGGCTGTCGACGAGCAGTACTTC. This encodes CASSAGQAVDEQYF.

The chain recombines TRBV29-1 with TRBJ2-5; D remains unclear. CDR1 is SQVTM, CDR2 ANQGSEA, per germline. The CDR3 contains 12 residues. V was trimmed by 3 bases and J by 3 bases, leaving 8 bases between them. The CDR3 protein is CSVETVEETQYF. For the CDR3, the DNA is TGCAGCGTTGAGACGGTGGAAGAGACCCAGTACTTC.

The rearrangement uses TRBV6-4 and TRBJ2-3; 8 positions match TRBD1. The CDR3 consists of 15 residues. Trimming removed 6 bases from V and 1 base from J; junction bases left unmatched: 6. The germline gives CDR1 MRHNA, CDR2 SNTAGT. CDR3 DNA: TGTGCCAGCAGAAGACAGGGGTTAGGCACAGATACGCAGTATTTT. Amino acid sequence: CASRRQGLGTDTQYF.

In this sample, this clone turned up once. This chain joins TRBV5-4 and TRBJ2-2; 8 nucleotides match TRBD2. The CDR3 totals 13 residues. CDR1 is SGHNT, CDR2 YYREEE, per germline (reference sequence). J gave up 4 bases and V 9 bases, and 5 bases lay outside the gene matches. In nucleotides, the CDR3 is TGTGCCACCGCTAGCGGGCTCACCGGGGAGCTGTTTTTT. This codes for CATASGLTGELFF. The whole variable domain, remainder taken from reference TRBV5-4 and TRBJ2-2, is ETGVTQSPTHLIKTRGQQVTLRCSSQSGHNTVSWYQQALGQGPQFIFQYYREEENGRGNFPPRFSGLQFPNYSSELNVNALELDDSALYLCATASGLTGELFFGEGSRLTVL.

The chain joins TRBV2 to TRBJ2-7; maybe TRBD2 (5 bases). V was clipped by 2 bases and J by 3 bases, with 11 bases between them. This CDR3 has 14 residues. Germline V CDR1 and CDR2: SNHLY, FYNNEI. The CDR3, as DNA: TGTGCCAGCAGTGAATCGGGATCCCTCTACGAGCAGTACTTC. As protein: CASSESGSLYEQYF.

Written as DNA, the CDR3 is TGCGCCAGCCGGAATTATATACAGAACACTGAAGCTTTCTTT. Translated: CASRNYIQNTEAFF. The chain is built from TRBV4-1 and TRBJ1-1; the D is unclear. Looked up from germline, CDR1 is MGHRA and CDR2 is YSYEKL. CDR3 length: 14 amino acids. The V and J ends lost 8 bases and 1 base respectively, with 14 bases between them.

The V and J genes are TRBV11-2 and TRBJ1-6, with D maybe TRBD1 (6 bases). This CDR3 is 14 amino acids long. Looked up from germline, CDR1 is SGHAT and CDR2 is FQNNGV. V lost 8 bases, J lost 6 bases, and 14 bases lay in between. CDR3 region: CASLGGGGNSPLHF. The CDR3 DNA is TGTGCCAGCCTAGGGGGAGGTGGTAATTCACCCCTCCACTTT.

The J gene is TRBJ2-2, the V gene TRBV29-1, with TRBD2 matching over 7 bases. The CDR3 runs to 13 residues. The germline V gene has CDR1 SQVTM and CDR2 ANQGSEA. V shed 6 bases, J shed 5 bases, and the junction held 6 bases outside the gene matches. CDR3 DNA sequence: TGCAGCGTCCCGGTAGCGGGTACCGGGGAGCTGTTTTTT. This sequence encodes CSVPVAGTGELFF.

The chain has TRBV5-1 and TRBJ2-2; TRBD2 is a possible D gene (6 bases). The CDR3 totals 15 residues. V lost 1 base and J 0 bases, leaving 7 bases between the germline ends. Germline CDR1 SGHRS, CDR2 YFSETQ. CDR3 loop: CASSLLASNTGELFF. CDR3 sequence (DNA): TGCGCCAGCAGCTTGCTAGCGTCGAACACCGGGGAGCTGTTTTTT.